The 10 T cell receptor beta chains listed next were all sequenced from one sample in a study of blood T cell repertoires in COVID-19. Profiled with immunoSEQ multiplex PCR; TCRdb holds only in-frame clones, not every one. This sample has roughly 70,000 clones; about 88% occur once, and the top ten carry 1.4% to 1.5%. The sample taken for sequencing was peripheral blood. Source of these receptors: a man in his fifties with acute or convalescent COVID-19.

This rearrangement joins TRBV5-5 to TRBJ1-2, with 9 bases aligning to TRBD1. Looked up from germline, CDR1 is SGHKS and CDR2 is YYEKEE (reference sequence). This CDR3 contains 16 residues. J was trimmed by 4 bases and V by 4 bases; bases with no gene match: 11. The CDR3 DNA reads TGTGCCAGCAGCAACACCGGGACAGGGTTGACCTATGGCTACACCTTC. It encodes CASSNTGTGLTYGYTF.

This sequence joins TRBV21-1 and TRBJ1-5. TRBV21-1 is classified as a pseudogene. This CDR3 region has 14 residues. As DNA, the CDR3 is TGTGCCAGCAGCAAATCAGGACTTGGTCAGCCCCAGCATTTT. Translation: CASSKSGLGQPQHF.

This clone was seen just once. The V gene is TRBV25-1, the J gene TRBJ2-1; a possible D gene is TRBD2 (6 bases). Germline-derived CDR1 and CDR2 are MGHDK and SYGVNS. The CDR3 length is 15 residues. Trimming removed 1 base from V and 7 bases from J, with 14 bases in between. CDR3 sequence reads: CASSEFGGGHNEQFF. DNA of the CDR3: TGTGCCAGCAGTGAATTCGGGGGAGGTCATAATGAGCAGTTCTTC. The whole variable domain, remainder taken from reference TRBV25-1 and TRBJ2-1, is EADIYQTPRYLVIGTGKKITLECSQTMGHDKMYWYQQDPGMELHLIHYSYGVNSTEKGDLSSESTVSRIRTEHFPLTLESARPSHTSQYLCASSEFGGGHNEQFFGPGTRLTVL.

This clone was observed once. J is TRBJ1-1 and V is TRBV2, with 7 bases that match TRBD1. The ends lost 4 bases at V and 10 bases at J; junction bases unmatched: 12. Germline V gene data show CDR1 as SNHLY and CDR2 as FYNNEI. This CDR3 has 14 residues. The CDR3 nucleotides read TGTGCCAGCAGTGCTACAGGGGTAAGGGAGCCAGCTTTCTTT. It codes for CASSATGVREPAFF.

This clone was picked up one time. V and J are TRBV24-1 and TRBJ1-1, with 9 positions matching TRBD1. V lost 4 bases to trimming and J lost 11 bases; unmatched junction nucleotides: 7. The CDR3 is 13 amino acids. Germline V lookup: CDR1 KGHDR, CDR2 SFDVKD. CDR3 in DNA: TGTGCCACCAGTGAACCCGGGACAGGGTCTGCTTTCTTT. It yields the protein CATSEPGTGSAFF.

This chain uses TRBV7-9 with TRBJ1-1; TRBD1 aligns across 10 bases. Germline lookup yields CDR1 SEHNR and CDR2 FQNEAQ (reference sequence). This CDR3 is 13 amino acids long. Trimming at V came to 4 bases and at J to 4 bases, leaving 0 bases not matched to a gene. The chain's CDR3 is CASSWTGGTEAFF. DNA for the CDR3: TGTGCCAGCAGCTGGACAGGGGGCACTGAAGCTTTCTTT.

The chain is built from TRBV28 and TRBJ1-5; D gene unclear. The V gene's germline CDR1 is MDHEN and CDR2 SYDVKM. Trimming pared 7 bases from V and 9 bases from J, leaving 10 bases between. The CDR3 contains 11 residues. The CDR3 DNA follows: TGTGCCAGCACGGGAGATGGGCCCCAGCATTTT. This translates into CASTGDGPQHF.

The rearrangement uses TRBV7-6 and TRBJ2-3, with a possible D match to TRBD2 (5 bases). Germline CDR1 is SGHVS and CDR2 is FNYEAQ. The CDR3 length is 16 residues. Trimming shortened V by 3 bases and J by 2 bases, and 15 bases separated the two germline ends. The CDR3 nucleotides are TGTGCCAGCAGCTTGTCGGACTGGGATTCCACAGATACGCAGTATTTT. Translating it yields CASSLSDWDSTDTQYF.

This rearrangement joins TRBV27 to TRBJ1-2; D may be TRBD1 (5 bases). The CDR3 length is 15 residues. The germline gives CDR1 MNHEY, CDR2 SMNVEV (reference sequence). The germline V and J ends were trimmed by 5 bases and 6 bases, with 19 bases remaining between them. CDR3 in DNA: TGTGCCAGCAGTCCGCTGGGGTCGGGACTCAATGGCTACACCTTC. Encoded protein: CASSPLGSGLNGYTF.

The V call is TRBV11-2, the J call TRBJ2-7; TRBD2 matches at 9 bases. The V and J ends lost 1 base and 3 bases, in that order; junction bases with no gene match: 7. The CDR3 sequence is 16 residues long. Germline CDR1 is SGHAT and CDR2 is FQNNGV. This CDR3 reads CASSLALAGTHYEQYF. The CDR3, as DNA: TGTGCCAGCAGCTTAGCCCTAGCGGGAACGCACTACGAGCAGTACTTC.